This entry describes one T cell receptor beta chain. Its antigen is not known. The data originate from a study of cytomegalovirus exposure and HLA in healthy donors. CDR1 MNHEY and CDR2 SVGAGI come from the germline V gene. J lost 6 bases, V lost 11 bases, and 6 bases had no gene match. CDR3 length: 11 amino acids. Study-level findings and limits: Later analysis identified several of the most significant clusters that appeared linked to common viral pathogens. Most of the CMV-associated TCR beta chains (in a later analysis) appeared to be HLA-restricted.

Each of the donors was a healthy bone marrow donor. It was with 60 Vbeta and 13 Jbeta primers that the PCR ran. The method was immunoSEQ multiplex PCR; TCRdb's version includes in-frame clones alone and lacks a portion of them. There are some 65,000 clones in the sample; 62% occur only once, and roughly 3.1% lies in the top ten. The clonotype originates from a man aged 25 to 45 in good health and CMV-seronegative. Sequenced sample: PBMCs. This chain joins TRBV6-5 and TRBJ2-7, with 8 bases matching TRBD2. The CDR3 region is CAAGLVFEQYF. CDR3 sequence (DNA): TGTGCCGCGGGACTAGTCTTCGAGCAGTACTTC.